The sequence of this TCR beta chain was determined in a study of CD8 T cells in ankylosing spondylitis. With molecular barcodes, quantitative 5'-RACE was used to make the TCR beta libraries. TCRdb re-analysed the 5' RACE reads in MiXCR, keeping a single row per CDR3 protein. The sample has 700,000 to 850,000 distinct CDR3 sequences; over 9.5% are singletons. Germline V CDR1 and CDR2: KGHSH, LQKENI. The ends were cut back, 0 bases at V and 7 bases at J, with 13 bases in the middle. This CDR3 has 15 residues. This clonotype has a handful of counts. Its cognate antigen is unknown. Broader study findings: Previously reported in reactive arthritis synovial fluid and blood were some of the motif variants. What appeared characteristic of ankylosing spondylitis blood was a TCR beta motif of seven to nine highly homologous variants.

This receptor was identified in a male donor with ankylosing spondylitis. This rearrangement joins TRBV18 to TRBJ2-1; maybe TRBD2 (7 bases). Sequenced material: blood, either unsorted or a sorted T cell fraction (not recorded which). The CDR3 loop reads CASSPPLAGANEQFF. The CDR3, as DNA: TGTGCCAGCTCACCACCGCTTGCGGGGGCGAATGAGCAGTTCTTC.